The subject of this entry is one TCR beta chain. Its antigen is currently unknown. Germline CDR1 and CDR2: LNHDA and SQIVND (reference sequence). V dropped 0 bases and J dropped 4 bases, with 9 bases sitting between them. This CDR3 has 14 residues. This record comes from a study of a mutant IDH1 vaccine in newly diagnosed glioma. Study context: Eight vaccinations reached patients in weeks 1, 3, 5, 7, 11, 15, 19 and 23. Study-wide points: Apparently, pseudoprogression bore no relation to changes among the top peripheral T cell clonotypes.

As for time point: week 23, last vaccination. With topical imiquimod, each dose of the vaccine consisted of 300 ug of mutant IDH1 20-mer peptide. Some clones are missing from TCRdb's copy, which holds only in-frame ones; the method was immunoSEQ multiplex PCR. The profile covers approximately 45,000 clones, with less than 95% appearing a single time and 3% to 4.5% taken by the ten largest. The sequenced sample was PBMCs, obtained from a glioma patient whose treatment included an IDH1 peptide vaccine. This chain joins TRBV19 and TRBJ1-2, with D possibly TRBD1 on 6 matching bases. This receptor was taken from a man between 50 and 59 years old with glioma. The CDR3 sequence: CASSIEGHGYGYTF. In nucleotides, the CDR3 is TGTGCCAGTAGTATAGAGGGACACGGCTATGGCTACACCTTC.